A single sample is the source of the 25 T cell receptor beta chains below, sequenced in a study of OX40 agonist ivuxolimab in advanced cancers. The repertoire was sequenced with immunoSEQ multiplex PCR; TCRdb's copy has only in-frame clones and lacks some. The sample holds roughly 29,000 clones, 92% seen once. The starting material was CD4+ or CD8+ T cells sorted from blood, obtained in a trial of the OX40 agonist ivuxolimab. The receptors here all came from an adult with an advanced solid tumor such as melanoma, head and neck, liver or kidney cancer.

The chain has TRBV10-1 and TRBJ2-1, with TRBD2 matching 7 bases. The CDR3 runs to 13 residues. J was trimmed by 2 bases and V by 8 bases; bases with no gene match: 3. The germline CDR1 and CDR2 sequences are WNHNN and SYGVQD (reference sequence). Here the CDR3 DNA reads TGCGCCAGCCGCGGGGGTACCTACAATGAGCAGTTCTTC. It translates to CASRGGTYNEQFF.

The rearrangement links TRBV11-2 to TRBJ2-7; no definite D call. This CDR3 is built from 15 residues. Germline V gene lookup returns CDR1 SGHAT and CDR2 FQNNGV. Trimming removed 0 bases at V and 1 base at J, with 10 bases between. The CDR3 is CASSLEAEASYEQYF. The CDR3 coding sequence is TGTGCCAGCAGCTTAGAGGCTGAGGCGTCCTACGAGCAGTACTTC.

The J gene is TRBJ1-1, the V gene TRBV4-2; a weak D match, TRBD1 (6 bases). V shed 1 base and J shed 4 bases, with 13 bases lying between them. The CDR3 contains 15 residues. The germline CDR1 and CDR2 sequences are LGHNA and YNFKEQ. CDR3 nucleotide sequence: TGTGCCAGCAGCCAAGCAGAGGGGGGTGGCACTGAAGCTTTCTTT. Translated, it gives CASSQAEGGGTEAFF.

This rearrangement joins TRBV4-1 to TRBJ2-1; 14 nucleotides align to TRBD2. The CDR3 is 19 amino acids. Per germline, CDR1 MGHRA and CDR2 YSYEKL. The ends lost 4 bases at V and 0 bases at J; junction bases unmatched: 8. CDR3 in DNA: TGCGCCAGCAGCCCGGAGGGACTAGCGGGAGACCTCTCCTACAATGAGCAGTTCTTC. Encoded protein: CASSPEGLAGDLSYNEQFF.

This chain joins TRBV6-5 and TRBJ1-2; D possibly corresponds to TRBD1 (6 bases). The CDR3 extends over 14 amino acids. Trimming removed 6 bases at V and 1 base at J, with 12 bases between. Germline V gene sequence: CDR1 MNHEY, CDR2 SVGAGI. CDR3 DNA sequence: TGTGCCAGCAGCCTCTTACAGGGTAACTATGGCTACACCTTC. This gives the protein CASSLLQGNYGYTF.

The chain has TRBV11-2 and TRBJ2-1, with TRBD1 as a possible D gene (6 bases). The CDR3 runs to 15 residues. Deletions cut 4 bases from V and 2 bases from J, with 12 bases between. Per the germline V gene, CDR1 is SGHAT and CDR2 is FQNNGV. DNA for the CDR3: TGTGCCAGCAGCTCCCACAGGGAAACCTACAATGAGCAGTTCTTC. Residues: CASSSHRETYNEQFF.

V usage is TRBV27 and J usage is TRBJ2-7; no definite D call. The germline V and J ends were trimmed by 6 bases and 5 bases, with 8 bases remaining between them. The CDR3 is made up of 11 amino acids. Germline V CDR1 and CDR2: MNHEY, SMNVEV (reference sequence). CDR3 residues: CASRLGHEQYF. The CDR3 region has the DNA TGTGCCAGCAGACTGGGCCACGAGCAGTACTTC.

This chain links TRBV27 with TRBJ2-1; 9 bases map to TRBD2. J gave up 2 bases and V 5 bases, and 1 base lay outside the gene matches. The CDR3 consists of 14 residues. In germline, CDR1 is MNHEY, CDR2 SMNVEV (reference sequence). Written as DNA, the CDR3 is TGTGCCAGCAGTGTAGCGGGAGCCTACAATGAGCAGTTCTTC. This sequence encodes CASSVAGAYNEQFF.

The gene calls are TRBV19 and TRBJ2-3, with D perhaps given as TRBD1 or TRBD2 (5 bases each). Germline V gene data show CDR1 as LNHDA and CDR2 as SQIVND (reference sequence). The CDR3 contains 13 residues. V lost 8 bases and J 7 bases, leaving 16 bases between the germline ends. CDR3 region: CASEGTTAYTQYF. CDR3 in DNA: TGTGCCAGTGAAGGGACCACCGCCTATACGCAGTATTTT.

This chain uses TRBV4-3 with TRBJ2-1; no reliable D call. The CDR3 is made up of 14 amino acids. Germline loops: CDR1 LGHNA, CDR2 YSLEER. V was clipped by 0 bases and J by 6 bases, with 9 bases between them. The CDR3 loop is CASSQESSINEQFF. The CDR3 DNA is TGCGCCAGCAGCCAAGAGTCGTCTATCAATGAGCAGTTCTTC.

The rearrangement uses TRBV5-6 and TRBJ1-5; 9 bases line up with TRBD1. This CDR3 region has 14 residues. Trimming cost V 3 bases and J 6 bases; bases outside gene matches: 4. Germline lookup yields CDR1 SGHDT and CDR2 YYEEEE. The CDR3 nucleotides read TGTGCCAGCAGCTGGGGACAGGGCGGTCAGCCCCAGCATTTT. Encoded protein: CASSWGQGGQPQHF.

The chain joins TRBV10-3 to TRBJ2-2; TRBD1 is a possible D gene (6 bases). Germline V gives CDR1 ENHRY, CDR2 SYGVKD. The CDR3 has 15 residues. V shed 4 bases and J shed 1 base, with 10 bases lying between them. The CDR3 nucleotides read TGTGCCATCAGTGTAACAGGGCAGAACACCGGGGAGCTGTTTTTT. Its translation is CAISVTGQNTGELFF.

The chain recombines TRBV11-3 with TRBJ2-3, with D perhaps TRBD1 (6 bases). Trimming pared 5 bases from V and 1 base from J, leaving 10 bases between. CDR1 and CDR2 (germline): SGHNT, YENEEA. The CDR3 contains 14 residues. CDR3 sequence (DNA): TGTGCCAGCAGCCGTGAGGGGGGCACAGATACGCAGTATTTT. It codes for CASSREGGTDTQYF.

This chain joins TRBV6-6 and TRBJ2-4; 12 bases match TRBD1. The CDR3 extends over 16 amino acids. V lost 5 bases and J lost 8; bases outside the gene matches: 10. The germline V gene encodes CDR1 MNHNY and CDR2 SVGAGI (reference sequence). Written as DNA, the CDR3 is TGTGCCAGCAGTAAACCACCGGGACAGGGGGCCTACATTCAGTACTTC. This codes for CASSKPPGQGAYIQYF.

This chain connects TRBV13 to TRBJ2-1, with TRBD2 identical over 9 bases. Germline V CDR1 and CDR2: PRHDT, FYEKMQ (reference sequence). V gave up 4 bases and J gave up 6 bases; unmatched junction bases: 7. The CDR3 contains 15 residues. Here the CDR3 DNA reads TGTGCCAGCAGCTCTCCGGGACTAGCTTCCAATGAGCAGTTCTTC. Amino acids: CASSSPGLASNEQFF.

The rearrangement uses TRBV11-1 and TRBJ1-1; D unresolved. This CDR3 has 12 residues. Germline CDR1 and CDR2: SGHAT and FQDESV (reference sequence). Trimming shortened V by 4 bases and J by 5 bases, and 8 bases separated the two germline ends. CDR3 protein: CASSWGATEAFF. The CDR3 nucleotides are TGTGCCAGCAGCTGGGGAGCGACTGAAGCTTTCTTT.

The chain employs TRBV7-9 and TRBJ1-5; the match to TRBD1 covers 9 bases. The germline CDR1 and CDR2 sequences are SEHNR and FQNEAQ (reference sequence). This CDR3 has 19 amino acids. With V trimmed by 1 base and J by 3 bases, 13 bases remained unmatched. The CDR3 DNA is TGTGCCAGCAGCTTAGATGGCCGGGACAGGGAGGATTACAATCAGCCCCAGCATTTT. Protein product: CASSLDGRDREDYNQPQHF.

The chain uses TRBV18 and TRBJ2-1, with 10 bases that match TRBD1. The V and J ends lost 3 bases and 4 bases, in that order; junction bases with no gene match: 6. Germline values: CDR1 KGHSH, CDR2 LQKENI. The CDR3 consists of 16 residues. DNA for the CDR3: TGTGCCAGCTCACCCCCGGACAGGGGGATATACAATGAGCAGTTCTTC. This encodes CASSPPDRGIYNEQFF.

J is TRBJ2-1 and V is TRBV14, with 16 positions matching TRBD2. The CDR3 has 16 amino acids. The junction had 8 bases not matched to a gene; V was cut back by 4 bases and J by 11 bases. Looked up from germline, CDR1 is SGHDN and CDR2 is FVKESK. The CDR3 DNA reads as TGTGCCAGCAGCCTAAGGGCGGGACTAGCGGGGGGGCAGCAGTTCTTC. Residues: CASSLRAGLAGGQQFF.

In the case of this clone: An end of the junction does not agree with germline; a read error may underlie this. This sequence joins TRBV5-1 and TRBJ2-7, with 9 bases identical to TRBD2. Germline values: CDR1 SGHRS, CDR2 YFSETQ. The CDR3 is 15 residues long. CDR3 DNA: TGTGCCAGCAGCCCTACCGGGACTAGCACAAGGGAGCAGTACTTC. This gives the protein CASSPTGTSTREQYF. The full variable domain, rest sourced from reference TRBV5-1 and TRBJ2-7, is KAGVTQTPRYLIKTRGQQVTLSCSPISGHRSVSWYQQTPGQGLQFLFEYFSETQRNKGNFPGRFSGRQFSNSRSEMNVSTLELGDSALYLCASSPTGTSTREQYFGPGTRLTVT.

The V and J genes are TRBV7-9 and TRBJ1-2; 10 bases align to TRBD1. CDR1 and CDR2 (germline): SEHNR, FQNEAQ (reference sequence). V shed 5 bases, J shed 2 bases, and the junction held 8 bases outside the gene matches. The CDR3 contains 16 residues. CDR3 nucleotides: TGTGCCAGCAGCCAGACAGGGGGCGCGGGAAACTATGGCTACACCTTC. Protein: CASSQTGGAGNYGYTF.

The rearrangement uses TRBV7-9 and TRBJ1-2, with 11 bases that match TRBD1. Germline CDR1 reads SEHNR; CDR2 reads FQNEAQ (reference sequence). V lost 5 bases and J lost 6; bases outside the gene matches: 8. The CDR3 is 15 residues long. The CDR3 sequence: CASSNRDRGMHGYTF. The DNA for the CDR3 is TGTGCCAGCAGCAATCGGGACAGGGGGATGCATGGCTACACCTTC.

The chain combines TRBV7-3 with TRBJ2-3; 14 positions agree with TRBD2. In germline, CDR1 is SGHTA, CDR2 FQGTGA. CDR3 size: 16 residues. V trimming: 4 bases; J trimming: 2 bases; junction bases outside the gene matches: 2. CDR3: CASSSGLAGATDTQYF. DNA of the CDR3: TGTGCCAGCAGCTCGGGACTAGCGGGGGCCACAGATACGCAGTATTTT.

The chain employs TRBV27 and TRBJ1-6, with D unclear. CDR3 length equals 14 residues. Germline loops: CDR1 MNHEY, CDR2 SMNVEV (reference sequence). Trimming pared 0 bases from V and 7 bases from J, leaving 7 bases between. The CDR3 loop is CASSLSGYNSPLHF. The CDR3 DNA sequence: TGTGCCAGCAGTTTATCCGGATACAATTCACCCCTCCACTTT.

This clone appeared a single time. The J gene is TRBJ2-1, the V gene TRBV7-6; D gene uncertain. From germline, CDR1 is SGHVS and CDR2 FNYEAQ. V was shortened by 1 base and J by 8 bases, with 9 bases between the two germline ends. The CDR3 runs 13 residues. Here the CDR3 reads CASSLVGVDEQFF. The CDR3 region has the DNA TGTGCCAGCAGCTTAGTGGGTGTGGATGAGCAGTTCTTC.